These 30 T cell receptor beta chains were sequenced from one sample in a study of blood T cell repertoires in COVID-19. Libraries were prepared by immunoSEQ multiplex PCR; TCRdb keeps only in-frame clonotypes and omits some of them. The sample records 250,000 to 350,000 clones, roughly 80% being singletons. Sequences were obtained from peripheral blood. Receptors were obtained from a human donor with COVID-19, enrolled during active disease. The donor label of this sample is uncertain.

The gene calls are TRBV5-8 and TRBJ2-2; TRBD1 aligns across 8 bases. Germline loops: CDR1 SGHTS, CDR2 YDEGEE. This CDR3 region has 15 residues. V gave up 4 bases and J gave up 5 bases; unmatched junction bases: 7. CDR3 bases: TGTGCCAGCAGCCGGCAGGGGGCCGGGACCGGGGAGCTGTTTTTT. Encoded protein: CASSRQGAGTGELFF.

The chain has TRBV6-4 and TRBJ2-7; 12 bases map to TRBD2. The CDR3 spans 18 residues. V trimming: 0 bases; J trimming: 5 bases; junction bases outside the gene matches: 11. The V gene's germline CDR1 is MRHNA and CDR2 SNTAGT. The CDR3 coding sequence is TGTGCCAGCAGTGACTCGGGCCTAGCGGGAGGGCCGGTCCACGAGCAGTACTTC. It codes for CASSDSGLAGGPVHEQYF.

V is TRBV6-2 or TRBV6-3 and J is TRBJ1-5, with D possibly TRBD1 on 6 matching bases. The germline gives CDR1 MNHEY, CDR2 SVGEGT. V was cut by 5 bases and J by 1 base, with 18 bases left in between. The CDR3 is 17 residues long. The CDR3 DNA sequence: TGTGCCAGCAGTATAGACAGGCAAATCGGGAGCAATCAGCCCCAGCATTTT. It yields the protein CASSIDRQIGSNQPQHF.

This sequence joins TRBV29-1 and TRBJ2-1; the D is unclear. Per the germline V gene, CDR1 is SQVTM and CDR2 is ANQGSEA. The CDR3 has 14 amino acids. V shed 3 bases and J shed 0 bases, with 9 bases lying between them. The CDR3 bases are TGCAGCGTTGAGGGCATACGCTCCTACAATGAGCAGTTCTTC. Encoded protein: CSVEGIRSYNEQFF.

The chain joins TRBV19 to TRBJ1-2; tentatively, D is TRBD1 (5 bases). The germline V and J ends were trimmed by 1 base and 4 bases, with 10 bases remaining between them. Germline V gene data show CDR1 as LNHDA and CDR2 as SQIVND (reference sequence). This CDR3 spans 14 amino acids. The CDR3 here is CASSIAGGVYGYTF. The CDR3 region has the DNA TGTGCCAGTAGTATAGCCGGGGGGGTCTATGGCTACACCTTC.

This clone has just one count. The chain joins TRBV27 to TRBJ2-7; perhaps TRBD1 as D (6 bases). This CDR3 spans 14 amino acids. CDR1 MNHEY and CDR2 SMNVEV come from the germline V gene (reference sequence). V lost 3 bases and J 2 bases, leaving 11 bases between the germline ends. The CDR3 region has the DNA TGTGCCAGCAGTTTCGAACAGGGACCCTACGAGCAGTACTTC. It specifies CASSFEQGPYEQYF.

This clone was observed many times. Other DNA sequences in this sample translate to the same CDR3. This chain joins TRBV7-3 and TRBJ1-1, with 8 bases fitting TRBD1. Germline V lookup: CDR1 SGHTA, CDR2 FQGTGA. CDR3 length: 14 residues. The ends lost 5 bases at V and 2 bases at J; junction bases unmatched: 4. In DNA form, the CDR3 reads TGTGCCAGCAGCCCACAGGGGGGAAACACTGAAGCTTTCTTT. Amino acids: CASSPQGGNTEAFF.

The chain joins TRBV19 to TRBJ1-5, with 8 bases matching TRBD1. Germline CDR1 reads LNHDA; CDR2 reads SQIVND (reference sequence). The CDR3 is 15 amino acids. V gave up 6 bases and J gave up 1 base; unmatched junction bases: 5. CDR3 region: CASSGTGGSNQPQHF. CDR3 in DNA: TGTGCCAGTAGCGGAACAGGGGGAAGCAATCAGCCCCAGCATTTT.

A single count supports this clone. The J gene is TRBJ2-5, the V gene TRBV5-1, with unresolved D. The ends were cut back, 1 base at V and 1 base at J, with 8 bases in the middle. The CDR3 has 14 amino acids. Germline CDR1 SGHRS, CDR2 YFSETQ. Here the CDR3 reads CASSLPQTQETQYF. CDR3 DNA sequence: TGCGCCAGCAGCTTGCCACAGACCCAAGAGACCCAGTACTTC.

V gene TRBV7-9 combines with J gene TRBJ1-4; 7 positions match TRBD1. Germline values: CDR1 SEHNR, CDR2 FQNEAQ (reference sequence). V lost 6 bases to trimming and J lost 7 bases; unmatched junction nucleotides: 20. The CDR3 is 18 residues long. CDR3 sequence reads: CASSARAGQTWGSEKLFF. The CDR3 DNA is TGTGCCAGCAGTGCGCGGGCGGGACAGACTTGGGGAAGTGAAAAACTGTTTTTT.

The genes are TRBV2 and TRBJ2-1; 11 bases map to TRBD2. CDR1 and CDR2 from the germline V gene are SNHLY and FYNNEI. V gave up 6 bases and J gave up 0 bases; unmatched junction bases: 1. The CDR3 is 15 residues long. The CDR3 DNA follows: TGTGCCAGCAGGGGGACTAGCGGCTCCTACAATGAGCAGTTCTTC. The encoded protein is CASRGTSGSYNEQFF.

This clone was recorded a few times. This sequence joins TRBV7-9 and TRBJ2-3; 11 bases match TRBD2. CDR1 is SEHNR and CDR2 is FQNEAQ in the germline V gene (reference sequence). V lost 3 bases, J lost 14 bases, and 4 bases stayed unmatched. The CDR3 is 12 amino acids. The DNA of the CDR3 is TGTGCCAGCAGCTTTACCGGGACTAGCGGGTATTTT. Its translation is CASSFTGTSGYF. The full variable domain, rest sourced from reference TRBV7-9 and TRBJ2-3, is DTGVSQNPRHKITKRGQNVTFRCDPISEHNRLYWYRQTLGQGPEFLTYFQNEAQLEKSRLLSDRFSAERPKGSFSTLEIQRTEQGDSAMYLCASSFTGTSGYFGPGTRLTVL.

The chain carries TRBV7-2 and TRBJ2-7, with 9 bases aligning to TRBD2. V shed 1 base and J 7 bases; nucleotides not matched to a gene: 8. The length of the CDR3 is 15 residues. In germline, CDR1 is SGHTA, CDR2 FQGNSA. The CDR3 spells CASSLGLAGSDEQYF. The CDR3 region has the DNA TGTGCCAGCAGCTTAGGCCTAGCGGGAAGTGATGAGCAGTACTTC. Full variable domain (remainder filled in from reference TRBV7-2 and TRBJ2-7): GAGVSQSPSNKVTEKGKDVELRCDPISGHTALYWYRQSLGQGLEFLIYFQGNSAPDKSGLPSDRFSAERTGGSVSTLTIQRTQQEDSAVYLCASSLGLAGSDEQYFGPGTRLTVT.

V is TRBV11-2 and J is TRBJ1-2; the match to TRBD1 covers 9 bases. The CDR3 runs 14 residues. Germline V gives CDR1 SGHAT, CDR2 FQNNGV. V was pared by 5 bases and J by 6 bases, with 7 bases of the junction left unmatched. In nucleotides, the CDR3 is TGTGCCAGCAGCCCTGGGACAGGGTCTCATGGCTACACCTTC. The encoded protein is CASSPGTGSHGYTF.

The sample holds a few counts of this clone. The rearrangement uses TRBV30 and TRBJ2-7; TRBD2 is a possible D gene (6 bases). Germline V gives CDR1 GTSNPN, CDR2 SVGIG (reference sequence). The V gene lost 5 bases and the J gene lost 7 bases, with 15 bases spanning the gap. The CDR3 consists of 12 residues. CDR3 protein: CAWGTGRREQYF. As DNA, the CDR3 is TGTGCCTGGGGGACTGGGAGGAGGGAGCAGTACTTC. The complete variable domain, with remaining parts taken from reference TRBV30 and TRBJ2-7, reads SQTIHQWPATLVQPVGSPLSLECTVEGTSNPNLYWYRQAAGRGLQLLFYSVGIGQISSEVPQNLSASRPQDRQFILSSKKLLLSDSGFYLCAWGTGRREQYFGPGTRLTVT.

The chain employs TRBV10-2 and TRBJ2-7; the D gene is possibly TRBD2 (5 bases). This CDR3 has 17 residues. Trimming took off 3 bases at V and 2 bases at J, with 20 bases between the two ends. Germline V gene lookup returns CDR1 WSHSY and CDR2 SAAADI. The CDR3: CASSEDGIGLLPYEQYF. CDR3 DNA sequence: TGCGCCAGCAGTGAAGACGGGATCGGACTTCTACCCTACGAGCAGTACTTC.

The chain is built from TRBV20-1 and TRBJ1-1; D unresolved. Germline loops: CDR1 DFQATT, CDR2 SNEGSKA (reference sequence). The CDR3 length is 8 residues. The CDR3 is CTPGEAFF. The CDR3, as DNA: TGCACCCCCGGTGAAGCTTTCTTT.

The chain carries TRBV7-2 and TRBJ2-5; a possible D gene is TRBD1 (6 bases). Looked up from germline, CDR1 is SGHTA and CDR2 is FQGNSA. V lost 5 bases, J lost 4 bases, and 20 bases lay in between. The CDR3 consists of 16 residues. The CDR3 region has the DNA TGTGCCAGCAGCCCCCGGGCCCAGCAGGGGTCAGAGACCCAGTACTTC. Translated, it gives CASSPRAQQGSETQYF.

This chain uses TRBV19 with TRBJ2-5; 11 bases are shared with TRBD1. Germline V gives CDR1 LNHDA, CDR2 SQIVND (reference sequence). The V segment lost 8 bases and the J segment 10 bases; nucleotides outside the gene matches: 6. The CDR3 consists of 12 residues. CDR3 coding DNA: TGTGCCAGTGCCGGGACAGGGGGGAGCCAGTACTTC. As protein: CASAGTGGSQYF.

This clone was observed a handful of times. The chain uses TRBV27 and TRBJ2-7; TRBD1 matches 11 bases. V dropped 5 bases and J dropped 5; count of bases not matched to a gene: 8. Looked up from germline, CDR1 is MNHEY and CDR2 is SMNVEV (reference sequence). CDR3 length: 15 amino acids. The CDR3 region has the DNA TGTGCCAGCAGTAAGGGAGGGACAGGGGGGAACGAGCAGTACTTC. Its protein is CASSKGGTGGNEQYF.

This clone was counted between two and nine times. The chain uses TRBV11-3 and TRBJ2-7; TRBD1 matches 10 bases. Germline V gene lookup returns CDR1 SGHNT and CDR2 YENEEA. CDR3 size: 15 residues. The ends lost 9 bases at V and 1 base at J; junction bases unmatched: 9. CDR3 sequence: CASSGTGARSYEQYF. CDR3 in DNA: TGTGCCAGTTCCGGGACAGGGGCGCGTTCCTACGAGCAGTACTTC.

This CDR3 reads CASSLEEGPANIQYF. In DNA, the CDR3 is TGTGCCAGCAGCTTAGAGGAGGGCCCGGCAAACATTCAGTACTTC. This chain uses TRBV7-2 with TRBJ2-4; D is possibly TRBD2 (6 bases). This CDR3 has 15 residues. Germline assignment: CDR1 SGHTA and CDR2 FQGNSA. The V gene lost 1 base and the J gene lost 6 bases, with 13 bases spanning the gap.

V and J are TRBV28 and TRBJ2-7; TRBD1 might be the D (5 bases). From germline, CDR1 is MDHEN and CDR2 SYDVKM. This CDR3 is built from 14 residues. With 7 bases removed from V and 3 bases from J, the gap between germline ends came to 16 bases. CDR3: CASTTGPAFYEQYF. The CDR3, as DNA: TGTGCCAGCACCACAGGACCGGCGTTCTACGAGCAGTACTTC.

This clone is a singleton in its sample. The chain joins TRBV11-1 to TRBJ1-1, with a tentative D call TRBD1 (6 bases). Trimming stripped 1 base from V and 0 bases from J, with 12 bases between. The CDR3 totals 16 residues. CDR1 is SGHAT and CDR2 is FQDESV in the germline V gene (reference sequence). The CDR3: CASSLVQGNMNTEAFF. CDR3 DNA: TGTGCCAGCAGCTTAGTTCAGGGGAACATGAACACTGAAGCTTTCTTT.

The DNA of the CDR3 is TGCGCCAGCAGCTGGGGTGGAGGGGGCAATCAGCCCCAGCATTTT. Translating it yields CASSWGGGGNQPQHF. This chain connects TRBV5-1 to TRBJ1-5, with a tentative D call TRBD1 (5 bases). This CDR3 contains 15 residues. In germline, CDR1 is SGHRS, CDR2 YFSETQ. Trimming stripped 3 bases from V and 2 bases from J, with 12 bases between.

This clone occurred once. The chain joins TRBV10-3 to TRBJ2-2; 13 bases are a match to TRBD2. The J segment lost 4 bases and the V segment lost 3 bases, leaving 2 bases of the junction unmatched. The CDR3 runs to 16 residues. The germline V gene encodes CDR1 ENHRY and CDR2 SYGVKD. This CDR3 is CAISDRTSGSTGELFF. The CDR3 DNA follows: TGTGCCATCAGTGATCGGACTAGCGGGAGCACCGGGGAGCTGTTTTTT.

J is TRBJ1-1 and V is TRBV9; no clear D gene. Germline loops: CDR1 SGDLS, CDR2 YYNGEE. The CDR3 has 15 amino acids. V was shortened by 4 bases and J by 5 bases, with 18 bases between the two germline ends. In nucleotides, the CDR3 is TGTGCCAGCAGCCCCGGCATCACCTCCGGGACTGAAGCTTTCTTT. The encoded protein is CASSPGITSGTEAFF.

The rearrangement uses TRBV19 and TRBJ2-1; TRBD2 matches 11 bases. V trimming: 6 bases; J trimming: 0 bases; junction bases outside the gene matches: 7. The CDR3 is 17 residues long. CDR1 is LNHDA, CDR2 SQIVND, per germline (reference sequence). CDR3 bases: TGTGCCAGTAGCAGTAGCGGGAGGGACGCCTCCTACAATGAGCAGTTCTTC. This translates into CASSSSGRDASYNEQFF.

CDR3 sequence: CASSRNGGSGTGELFF. The CDR3 bases are TGTGCCAGCAGCCGGAATGGCGGGAGCGGCACCGGGGAGCTGTTTTTT. The rearrangement uses TRBV3-1 (or the pseudogene TRBV3-2) and TRBJ2-2; 7 bases line up with TRBD2. The CDR3 contains 16 residues. J gave up 4 bases and V 4 bases, and 9 bases lay outside the gene matches. In germline, CDR1 is LGHDT, CDR2 YNNKEL (reference sequence).

V usage is TRBV9 and J usage is TRBJ2-2; D is uncertain. The CDR3 is made up of 14 amino acids. Trimming stripped 1 base from V and 6 bases from J, with 10 bases between. From germline, CDR1 is SGDLS and CDR2 YYNGEE. CDR3 DNA: TGTGCCAGCAGCGTATCCAACTTGCCCGGGGAGCTGTTTTTT. Protein: CASSVSNLPGELFF. The whole variable domain, filled in from reference TRBV9 and TRBJ2-2, reads DSGVTQTPKHLITATGQRVTLRCSPRSGDLSVYWYQQSLDQGLQFLIQYYNGEERAKGNILERFSAQQFPDLHSELNLSSLELGDSALYFCASSVSNLPGELFFGEGSRLTVL.